Detailed here is one T cell receptor beta chain. Germline values: CDR1 LNHDA, CDR2 SQIVND (reference sequence). V gave up 5 bases and J gave up 5 bases; unmatched junction bases: 16. The CDR3 length is 18 residues. The sample originates from a study of blood T cell repertoires in COVID-19. Study overall: In each case, the material was cDNA or gDNA derived from T cells, B-cell-depleted T cells, or PBMCs.

It was during active infection that Seattle patients were enrolled and then longitudinally followed. Original processing methods: Cell counts per sample came from amplifying reference gene primers. TCRdb's table, derived via immunoSEQ multiplex PCR, lists solely in-frame clones and lacks some. V and J calls and clone size are given by that table; D and trimming were obtained from the DNA. The table records about 170,000 clones, approximately 84% of them present only once. This chain links TRBV19 with TRBJ1-4; the match to TRBD1 covers 8 bases. The sequence derives from a woman aged 80 or over with COVID-19, enrolled during active disease. The sequenced material came from peripheral blood. CDR3 protein: CASSGAGTGFQLNEKLFF. The CDR3 DNA is TGTGCCAGTAGTGGGGCCGGGACAGGTTTCCAGTTGAATGAAAAACTGTTTTTT.